This T cell receptor (beta chain) was recorded in a study of T cell repertoires in ileal Crohn's disease. Overall study: Patients had a median roughly 8-year disease duration, and about 36% were active smokers. Postoperative therapy was given to about half: about 11 thiopurines, 15 to 20 anti-TNF agents.

As concerns this clone: The antigen remains undetermined.

Findings and limits, study-wide: Clonal expansions were more frequent in active smokers than non-smokers at surgery.

Around 500 nanograms of biopsy DNA per sample underwent TCRB immunosequencing. Profiled with immunoSEQ multiplex PCR; TCRdb holds only in-frame clones, not every one. The table shows around 17,000 clones, with almost 90% occurring only once. V was clipped by 3 bases and J by 6 bases; unmatched bases: 3. The CDR3 has 14 residues. Germline CDR1 and CDR2: KGHSH and LQKENI. This receptor was identified in an adult with Crohn's disease. Sequenced material: ileal tissue. This chain connects TRBV18 to TRBJ1-5; 9 bases are shared with TRBD1. CDR3 nucleotides: TGTGCCAGCTCACCGGGACAGGGTGGTCAGCCCCAGCATTTT. It encodes CASSPGQGGQPQHF.